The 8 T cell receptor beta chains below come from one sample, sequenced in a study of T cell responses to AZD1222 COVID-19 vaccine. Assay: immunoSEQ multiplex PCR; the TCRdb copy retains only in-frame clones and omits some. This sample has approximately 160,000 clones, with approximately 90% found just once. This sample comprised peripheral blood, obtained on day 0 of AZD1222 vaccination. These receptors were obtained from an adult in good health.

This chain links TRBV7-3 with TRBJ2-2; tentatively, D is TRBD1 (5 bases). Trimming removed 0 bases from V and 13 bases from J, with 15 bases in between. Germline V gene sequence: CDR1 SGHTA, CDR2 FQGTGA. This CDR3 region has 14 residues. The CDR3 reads CASSLTGPQGVLFF. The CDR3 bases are TGTGCCAGCAGCTTAACCGGCCCCCAGGGTGTGCTGTTTTTT.

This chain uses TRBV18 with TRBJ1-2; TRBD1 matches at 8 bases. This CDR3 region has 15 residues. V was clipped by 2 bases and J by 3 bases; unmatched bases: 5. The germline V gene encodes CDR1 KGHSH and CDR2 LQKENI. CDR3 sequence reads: CASSPGQGGDYGYTF. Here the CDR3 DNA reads TGTGCCAGCTCACCAGGACAGGGAGGGGACTATGGCTACACCTTC.

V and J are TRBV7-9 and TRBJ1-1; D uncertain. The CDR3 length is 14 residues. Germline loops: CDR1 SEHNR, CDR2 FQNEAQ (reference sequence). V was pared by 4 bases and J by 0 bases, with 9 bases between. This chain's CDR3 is CASSSGVLNTEAFF. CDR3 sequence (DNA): TGTGCCAGCAGCTCTGGGGTGCTGAACACTGAAGCTTTCTTT.

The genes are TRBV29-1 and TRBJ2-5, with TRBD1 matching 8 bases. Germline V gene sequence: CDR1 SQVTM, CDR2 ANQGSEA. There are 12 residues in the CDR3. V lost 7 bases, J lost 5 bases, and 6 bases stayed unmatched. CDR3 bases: TGCAGCGAAGGGACAGGCGGGGAGACCCAGTACTTC. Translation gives CSEGTGGETQYF.

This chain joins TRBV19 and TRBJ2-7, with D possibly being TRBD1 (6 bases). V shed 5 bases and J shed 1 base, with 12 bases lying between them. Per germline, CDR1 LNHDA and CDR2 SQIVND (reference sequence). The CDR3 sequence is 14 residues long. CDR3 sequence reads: CASSSGQLSYEQYF. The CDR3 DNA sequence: TGTGCCAGTAGTTCCGGACAGTTATCCTACGAGCAGTACTTC.

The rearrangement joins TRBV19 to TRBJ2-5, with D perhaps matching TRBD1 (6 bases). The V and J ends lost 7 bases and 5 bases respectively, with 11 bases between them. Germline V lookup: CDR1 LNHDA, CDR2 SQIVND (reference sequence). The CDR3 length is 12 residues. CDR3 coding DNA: TGTGCCAGTAACCAGGGGATTGAGACCCAGTACTTC. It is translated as CASNQGIETQYF.

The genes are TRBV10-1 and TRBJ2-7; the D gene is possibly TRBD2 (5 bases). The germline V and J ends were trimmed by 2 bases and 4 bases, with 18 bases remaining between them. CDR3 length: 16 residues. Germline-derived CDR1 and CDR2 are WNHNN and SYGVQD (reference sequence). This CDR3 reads CASSERPAGKVYEQYF. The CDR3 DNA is TGCGCCAGCAGTGAGAGGCCGGCCGGGAAGGTTTACGAGCAGTACTTC.

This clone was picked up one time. The CDR3 reads CASRLGTVRGTQYF. CDR3 nucleotides: TGTGCCAGCAGACTGGGGACCGTAAGGGGTACGCAGTATTTT. The chain recombines TRBV6-5 with TRBJ2-3; D may correspond to TRBD1 or TRBD2 (5 bases each). The V gene lost 6 bases and the J gene lost 8 bases, with 18 bases spanning the gap. This CDR3 region has 14 residues. CDR1 and CDR2 (germline): MNHEY, SVGAGI.